A single sample is the source of the 31 T cell receptor beta chains below, sequenced in a study of OX40 agonist ivuxolimab in advanced cancers. Sequencing was performed with immunoSEQ multiplex PCR; in TCRdb, only in-frame clones are kept and a portion is missing. The sample lists nearly 65,000 clones; around 90% were seen once. The sequences come from CD4+ or CD8+ T cells sorted from blood, collected in a trial of the OX40 agonist ivuxolimab. These receptors came from an adult with an advanced solid tumor such as melanoma, head and neck, liver or kidney cancer.

This sequence joins TRBV6-5 and TRBJ1-1; 10 bases match TRBD1. CDR3 length equals 16 residues. V lost 4 bases, J lost 0 bases, and 5 bases stayed unmatched. CDR1 and CDR2 from the germline V gene are MNHEY and SVGAGI. The CDR3: CASSSRQGAMNTEAFF. The CDR3 DNA sequence: TGTGCCAGCAGTTCACGACAGGGGGCAATGAACACTGAAGCTTTCTTT.

The V and J genes are TRBV27 and TRBJ2-7; D possibly uses TRBD1 or TRBD2 (6 bases each). The CDR3 consists of 16 residues. V was shortened by 2 bases and J by 2 bases, with 16 bases between the two germline ends. Germline V CDR1 and CDR2: MNHEY, SMNVEV (reference sequence). CDR3 coding DNA: TGTGCCAGCAGTTTAAAGGGGGGACCATCCCCCTACGAGCAGTACGTC. This sequence encodes CASSLKGGPSPYEQYV.

CDR3 coding DNA: TGTGCCAGCAGCTTATTGGGCAGGGAGGGTTCACCCCTCCACTTT. This gives the protein CASSLLGREGSPLHF. This sequence joins TRBV7-9 and TRBJ1-6, with D perhaps TRBD1 (5 bases). CDR3 size: 15 residues. From germline, CDR1 is SEHNR and CDR2 FQNEAQ (reference sequence). V lost 2 bases, J lost 9 bases, and 14 bases lay in between.

The chain joins TRBV7-2 to TRBJ2-1; possible D gene TRBD1, 6 bases. Trimming left V 11 bases short and J 5 bases short, with 13 bases between. Germline CDR1 is SGHTA and CDR2 is FQGNSA. This CDR3 spans 12 amino acids. CDR3 bases: TGTGCCGCCTCGGACAGACACAATGAGCAGTTCTTC. Amino acid sequence: CAASDRHNEQFF.

The rearrangement links TRBV5-1 to TRBJ1-6; D gene unclear. The length of the CDR3 is 16 residues. The V end lost 0 bases, the J end lost 3 bases, and 10 bases lay between the germline ends. Germline CDR1 is SGHRS and CDR2 is YFSETQ. CDR3 protein: CASSLESRVYNSPLHF. CDR3 bases: TGCGCCAGCAGCTTGGAGAGCCGGGTCTATAATTCACCCCTCCACTTT.

The chain links TRBV15 to TRBJ2-2; the D call may be TRBD1 or TRBD2 (5 bases each). Germline V gives CDR1 LNHNV, CDR2 YYDKDF (reference sequence). The CDR3 spans 14 residues. The germline V and J ends were trimmed by 0 bases and 9 bases, with 11 bases remaining between them. The CDR3 DNA is TGTGCCACCAGCAGAGATGATGGGGGTCGGGAGCTGTTTTTT. Its translation is CATSRDDGGRELFF.

The V call is TRBV7-9, the J call TRBJ1-1; D remains ambiguous. The germline gives CDR1 SEHNR, CDR2 FQNEAQ (reference sequence). The CDR3 spans 15 residues. V was shortened by 7 bases and J by 0 bases, with 15 bases between the two germline ends. The CDR3 loop reads CASTLLDGVNTEAFF. CDR3 nucleotides: TGTGCCAGCACCCTCCTTGACGGGGTGAACACTGAAGCTTTCTTT.

The rearrangement uses TRBV29-1 and TRBJ1-1; D is perhaps TRBD1 (5 bases). This CDR3 spans 14 amino acids. The V and J ends lost 1 base and 1 base respectively, with 10 bases between them. Germline CDR1 and CDR2: SQVTM and ANQGSEA. This chain's CDR3 is CSVEVETANTEAFF. The CDR3, as DNA: TGCAGCGTTGAAGTCGAGACAGCGAACACTGAAGCTTTCTTT.

This chain joins TRBV18 and TRBJ1-1; no clear D. Germline-derived CDR1 and CDR2 are KGHSH and LQKENI. Trimming took off 3 bases at V and 2 bases at J, with 13 bases between the two ends. The CDR3 is 15 residues long. The CDR3 bases are TGTGCCAGCTCACCGAACGGGGAATCAAACACTGAAGCTTTCTTT. This encodes CASSPNGESNTEAFF. The variable domain in full, with the rest retrieved from reference TRBV18 and TRBJ1-1, is NAGVMQNPRHLVRRRGQEARLRCSPMKGHSHVYWYRQLPEEGLKFMVYLQKENIIDESGMPKERFSAEFPKEGPSILRIQQVVRGDSAAYFCASSPNGESNTEAFFGQGTRLTVV.

The CDR3: CASSFGGGVEQYF. The CDR3 DNA reads as TGTGCCAGCTCCTTTGGGGGGGGTGTAGAGCAGTACTTC. The chain joins TRBV27 to TRBJ2-7; 7 positions match TRBD2. Per germline, CDR1 MNHEY and CDR2 SMNVEV (reference sequence). The junction had 11 bases not matched to a gene; V was cut back by 8 bases and J by 7 bases. The CDR3 is 13 amino acids.

J is TRBJ2-7 and V is TRBV6-6, with D uncertain. Germline V gives CDR1 MNHNY, CDR2 SVGAGI (reference sequence). V lost 0 bases and J lost 5, with 2 bases in between. The CDR3 has 11 residues. CDR3 in DNA: TGTGCCAGCAGTTACTCGGACGAGCAGTACTTC. Protein: CASSYSDEQYF.

The rearrangement joins TRBV4-1 to TRBJ1-5, with unresolved D. CDR3 length: 15 residues. The germline V gene encodes CDR1 MGHRA and CDR2 YSYEKL. The V end lost 1 base, the J end lost 4 bases, and 11 bases lay between the germline ends. The CDR3 reads CASSQARLPNQPQHF. For the CDR3, the DNA is TGCGCCAGCAGCCAAGCGCGGCTGCCGAATCAGCCCCAGCATTTT.

The J gene is TRBJ1-1, the V gene TRBV5-1; D remains ambiguous. The V gene's germline CDR1 is SGHRS and CDR2 YFSETQ. The ends were cut back, 4 bases at V and 0 bases at J, with 13 bases in the middle. The CDR3 totals 15 residues. DNA for the CDR3: TGCGCCAGCAGCGGGTCGATTACAATGAACACTGAAGCTTTCTTT. The encoded protein is CASSGSITMNTEAFF.

The gene calls are TRBV28 and TRBJ2-1; D is possibly TRBD1 (6 bases). The V end lost 8 bases, the J end lost 7 bases, and 15 bases lay between the germline ends. Germline lookup yields CDR1 MDHEN and CDR2 SYDVKM. The length of the CDR3 is 13 residues. This CDR3 is CASGGRGLNEQFF. The CDR3 DNA reads as TGTGCCAGCGGAGGCAGGGGTTTGAATGAGCAGTTCTTC.

The rearrangement links TRBV29-1 to TRBJ1-2; the D is unclear. V shed 0 bases and J shed 4 bases, with 6 bases lying between them. Germline V CDR1 and CDR2: SQVTM, ANQGSEA. This CDR3 has 12 residues. CDR3 region: CSVEDEVYGYTF. For the CDR3, the DNA is TGCAGCGTTGAAGATGAAGTCTATGGCTACACCTTC.

DNA for the CDR3: TGTGCCAGCAGCTTAGGCCGGGGGCAGGGCGGTCCCGGGGAGCTGTTTTTT. This sequence encodes CASSLGRGQGGPGELFF. J is TRBJ2-2 and V is TRBV11-2; D is tentatively TRBD1 or TRBD2 (6 bases each). Germline V gene sequence: CDR1 SGHAT, CDR2 FQNNGV. The V end was cut by 1 base, the J end by 6 bases, with 18 bases between. The CDR3 length is 17 residues.

This clone was seen once. The rearrangement links TRBV4-1 to TRBJ2-7, with TRBD1 as a possible D gene (6 bases). The CDR3 is made up of 15 amino acids. Germline V gene data show CDR1 as MGHRA and CDR2 as YSYEKL. V lost 4 bases to trimming and J lost 1 base, with 14 bases between them. The CDR3: CASSLHITGSYEQYV. CDR3 DNA sequence: TGCGCCAGCAGCCTCCACATAACAGGGTCCTACGAGCAGTACGTC.

The J gene is TRBJ2-3, the V gene TRBV19; maybe TRBD1 (6 bases). Trimming took off 2 bases at V and 5 bases at J, with 14 bases between the two ends. The CDR3 runs 15 residues. Germline CDR1 reads LNHDA; CDR2 reads SQIVND (reference sequence). This CDR3 reads CASSISRGLGDTQYF. In DNA, the CDR3 is TGTGCCAGTAGTATATCCAGGGGTCTGGGAGATACGCAGTATTTT.

Here the CDR3 reads CASSQSGDREVLQPQHF. CDR3 nucleotide sequence: TGTGCCAGCAGCCAATCGGGGGACAGGGAGGTGCTACAGCCCCAGCATTTT. This chain connects TRBV16 to TRBJ1-5; 9 bases match TRBD1. Germline values: CDR1 KGHSY, CDR2 FQNENV. The CDR3 runs 17 residues. Germline trimming cut 0 bases from V and 7 bases from J; bases unmatched to any gene: 10.

J is TRBJ1-1 and V is TRBV4-1, with a tentative D call TRBD1 (5 bases). V lost 1 base and J lost 1, with 10 bases in between. This CDR3 has 15 amino acids. Germline-derived CDR1 and CDR2 are MGHRA and YSYEKL. The DNA for the CDR3 is TGCGCCAGCAGCCAAGTGTACGGGGCGAACACTGAAGCTTTCTTT. Amino acid sequence: CASSQVYGANTEAFF.

The V gene is TRBV5-8, the J gene TRBJ2-1, with D hard to call. Germline CDR1 and CDR2: SGHTS and YDEGEE. The CDR3 length is 13 residues. Trimming took off 0 bases at V and 10 bases at J, with 11 bases between the two ends. The CDR3 DNA follows: TGTGCCAGCAGCTTGGTTAATAGTCGGGAGCAGTTCTTC. Translation gives CASSLVNSREQFF.

J is TRBJ2-3 and V is TRBV2, with D perhaps TRBD2 (6 bases). V was shortened by 3 bases and J by 2 bases, with 9 bases between the two germline ends. Per germline, CDR1 SNHLY and CDR2 FYNNEI. The CDR3 is 14 residues long. CDR3 loop: CASSEEGSTDTQYF. In nucleotides, the CDR3 is TGTGCCAGCAGTGAGGAGGGGTCCACAGATACGCAGTATTTT.

This clone has just a few counts. The rearrangement uses TRBV7-3 and TRBJ2-2; TRBD2 agrees at 15 bases. The junction had 4 bases not matched to a gene; V was cut back by 2 bases and J by 6 bases. The CDR3 spans 17 residues. Germline V gives CDR1 SGHTA, CDR2 FQGTGA. For the CDR3, the DNA is TGTGCCAGCAGCTTAGAGGGGACTAGCGGGAGGTCCGGGGAGCTGTTTTTT. Its translation: CASSLEGTSGRSGELFF. Complete variable domain (other parts from reference TRBV7-3 and TRBJ2-2): GAGVSQTPSNKVTEKGKYVELRCDPISGHTALYWYRQSLGQGPEFLIYFQGTGAADDSGLPNDRFFAVRPEGSVSTLKIQRTERGDSAVYLCASSLEGTSGRSGELFFGEGSRLTVL.

The gene calls are TRBV2 and TRBJ2-5; D is possibly TRBD2 (6 bases). The CDR3 sequence is 16 residues long. V lost 10 bases and J 5 bases, leaving 26 bases between the germline ends. CDR1 SNHLY and CDR2 FYNNEI come from the germline V gene. The CDR3 DNA is TGTGCCACCATTGCCCTCGAAAGGAGGGTCAAGGAGACCCAGTACTTC. Encoded protein: CATIALERRVKETQYF.

The chain recombines TRBV4-1 with TRBJ2-7; TRBD2 matches at 7 bases. V lost 1 base, J lost 6 bases, and 3 bases stayed unmatched. The CDR3 consists of 13 residues. Germline V gene lookup returns CDR1 MGHRA and CDR2 YSYEKL. The CDR3 sequence: CASSQGGRGEQYF. The CDR3 region has the DNA TGCGCCAGCAGCCAAGGAGGGAGGGGCGAGCAGTACTTC.

The CDR3 nucleotides read TGCAGCGTCCGGGACAGGGCGGACTATGGCTACACCTTC. This translates into CSVRDRADYGYTF. The chain uses TRBV29-1 and TRBJ1-2, with TRBD1 matching over 9 bases. The trim removed 6 bases at V and 3 bases at J, leaving 5 bases unmatched. Germline loops: CDR1 SQVTM, CDR2 ANQGSEA. The length of the CDR3 is 13 residues.

V and J are TRBV2 and TRBJ1-4, with a possible D match to TRBD1 (5 bases). V lost 3 bases, J lost 8 bases, and 10 bases lay in between. This CDR3 comprises 13 residues. CDR1 and CDR2 (germline): SNHLY, FYNNEI. CDR3 nucleotides: TGTGCCAGCAGTGATCAGGGTAGGGAAAAACTGTTTTTT. Amino acids: CASSDQGREKLFF.

The CDR3 coding sequence is TGTGCCAGCAGTTACAGCGGGAGCACAGATACGCAGTATTTT. This codes for CASSYSGSTDTQYF. V usage is TRBV6-5 and J usage is TRBJ2-3; a possible D gene is TRBD2 (6 bases). The CDR3 totals 14 residues. Per germline, CDR1 MNHEY and CDR2 SVGAGI. The V end was cut by 2 bases, the J end by 0 bases, with 6 bases between.

The chain is built from TRBV29-1 and TRBJ1-4; D remains ambiguous. The V gene lost 4 bases and the J gene lost 0 bases, with 3 bases spanning the gap. Per germline, CDR1 SQVTM and CDR2 ANQGSEA. The CDR3 extends over 12 amino acids. This chain's CDR3 is CSVGSTNEKLFF. The CDR3 DNA follows: TGCAGCGTTGGTTCAACTAATGAAAAACTGTTTTTT.

The rearrangement joins TRBV7-6 to TRBJ1-1; 9 bases fit TRBD1. The CDR3 covers 16 residues. The V segment lost 5 bases and the J segment 0 bases; nucleotides outside the gene matches: 7. Germline-derived CDR1 and CDR2 are SGHVS and FNYEAQ. CDR3 protein: CASSPDRGKLNTEAFF. In DNA, the CDR3 is TGTGCCAGCAGCCCGGACAGGGGTAAACTGAACACTGAAGCTTTCTTT.

The J gene is TRBJ1-1, the V gene TRBV6-9; D possibly corresponds to TRBD1 (5 bases). Germline V gene data show CDR1 as MNHGY and CDR2 as SVAAGI. The ends were cut back, 6 bases at V and 4 bases at J, with 15 bases in the middle. The CDR3 consists of 14 residues. CDR3 DNA sequence: TGTGCCAGCAGCCCCGGCTTCGGGGGCACTGAAGCTTTCTTT. It specifies CASSPGFGGTEAFF.